A selection of T cell receptor beta chains follows, all from one sample in a study of beta chain features in type 1 diabetes. Only in-frame clones appear in the TCRdb table, and some are missing; sequencing was by immunoSEQ multiplex PCR. Here the sample spans 310,000 or so clones, less than 9.5% being singletons. Specimen: central memory CD4+ T cells from blood. These receptors were collected from a woman between 18 and 30 years old in good health. The CDR3 runs from the conserved cysteine through the conserved F or W. A D gene is named only where the DNA matches it firmly. Clone size appears in some rows only: once, few, many, or a class for an expanded clone.

TRBJ1-5,TRBD1,TRBV19,-,CASSLGGTGFSNQPQHF,TGTGCCAGTAGCCTCGGGGGGACAGGGTTTAGCAATCAGCCCCAGCATTTT
TRBJ2-7,-,TRBV11-1,few,CASSLGRGEQYF,TGTGCCAGCAGCTTAGGTAGGGGTGAGCAGTACTTC
TRBJ2-1,-,TRBV29-1,-,CSFRRVVHEQFF,TGCAGCTTCAGACGAGTCGTCCATGAGCAGTTCTTC
TRBJ2-1,-,TRBV7-3,-,CASSLSSGGHEQFF,TGTGCCAGCAGCTTATCCTCTGGGGGCCATGAGCAGTTCTTC
TRBJ2-7,-,TRBV18,-,CASSPPANYGSEQYF,TGTGCCAGCTCACCACCGGCGAACTACGGAAGCGAGCAGTACTTC
TRBJ1-2,TRBD1,TRBV6-5,-,CATVGTVYGYTF,TGTGCCACCGTAGGGACAGTCTATGGCTACACCTTC
TRBJ1-2,-,TRBV29-1,-,CSVPPKPEDGYGYTF,TGCAGCGTCCCCCCCAAGCCAGAAGATGGCTATGGCTACACCTTC
TRBJ2-5,-,TRBV18,few,CASSPIDGVGETQYF,TGTGCCAGCTCACCAATTGACGGGGTAGGAGAGACCCAGTACTTC
TRBJ2-7,-,TRBV7-2,-,CASSPHMTYEQYF,TGTGCCAGCAGCCCCCACATGACCTACGAGCAGTACTTC
TRBJ2-1,-,TRBV7-3,-,CASSLYGRHNEQFF,TGTGCCAGCAGCTTATACGGCAGACACAATGAGCAGTTCTTC
TRBJ2-1,-,TRBV2,-,CASSEASEYNEQFF,TGTGCCAGCAGTGAAGCTAGCGAGTACAATGAGCAGTTCTTC
TRBJ2-5,TRBD2,TRBV4-2,few,CASSQGSGRPGETQYF,TGTGCCAGCAGCCAAGGTAGCGGGAGGCCGGGAGAGACCCAGTACTTC
TRBJ2-7,-,TRBV25-1,many,CASSVIYEQYF,TGTGCCAGCAGTGTAATATACGAGCAGTACTTC
TRBJ2-7,-,TRBV15,-,CATSSGPGPDYEQYF,TGTGCCACCAGCAGTGGTCCGGGTCCCGACTACGAGCAGTACTTC
TRBJ2-7,-,TRBV4-2,-,CASSPVLAHELSPYEQYF,TGTGCCAGCAGCCCTGTTCTTGCCCACGAGCTTTCACCCTACGAGCAGTACTTC
TRBJ2-7,-,TRBV5-1,many,CASSGLGSSYEQYF,TGCGCCAGCAGTGGGCTAGGGAGCTCCTACGAGCAGTACTTC
TRBJ1-4,-,TRBV9,-,CASSVGQGPNEKLFF,TGTGCCAGCAGCGTCGGTCAGGGGCCAAATGAAAAACTGTTTTTT
TRBJ2-7,-,TRBV20-1,few,CSRRLEEQYF,TGCAGTCGTAGATTAGAAGAGCAGTACTTC
TRBJ2-1,-,TRBV11-1,many,CASSYIDEQFF,TGTGCCAGCAGTTATATCGATGAGCAGTTCTTC
TRBJ1-1,-,TRBV6-5,-,CASTRGPEAFF,TGTGCCAGCACCAGGGGACCTGAAGCTTTCTTT
TRBJ2-7,TRBD1,TRBV6-1,-,CASRRGTGEHSEQYF,TGTGCCAGCAGGAGGGGGACAGGGGAGCATAGCGAGCAGTACTTC
TRBJ1-5,-,TRBV6-1,few,CASRLNQPQHF,TGTGCCAGCAGATTAAATCAGCCCCAGCATTTT
TRBJ2-2,TRBD2,TRBV5-1,-,CASSLVGLASGELFF,TGCGCCAGCAGCTTGGTGGGACTAGCTTCCGGGGAGCTGTTTTTT
TRBJ1-1,-,TRBV28,few,CASLRTWGTEAFF,TGTGCCAGCCTTAGGACTTGGGGAACTGAAGCTTTCTTT
TRBJ2-2,TRBD2,TRBV5-4,few,CASSFSSGRYTGELFF,TGTGCCAGCAGCTTTAGTAGCGGGAGGTACACCGGGGAGCTGTTTTTT
TRBJ2-7,TRBD2,TRBV28,-,CASRGGTSGNYEQYF,TGTGCCAGCAGGGGCGGGACTAGCGGGAACTACGAGCAGTACTTC
TRBJ2-1,TRBD2,TRBV27,few,CASSSLAGANEQFF,TGTGCCAGCAGTTCTTTAGCGGGAGCTAATGAGCAGTTCTTC
TRBJ2-1,TRBD2,TRBV6-1,few,CASSEWASGTPNEQFF,TGTGCCAGCAGTGAATGGGCTAGCGGGACGCCGAATGAGCAGTTCTTC
TRBJ1-1,-,TRBV20-1,-,CSSPETEAFF,TGCAGTTCACCCGAAACTGAAGCTTTCTTT
TRBJ2-1,-,TRBV7-9,-,CASSTAGGANEQFF,TGTGCCAGCAGCACCGCTGGGGGAGCTAATGAGCAGTTCTTC
TRBJ1-5,-,TRBV28,-,CASYGPGTYQPQHF,TGTGCCAGCTACGGCCCAGGAACTTATCAGCCCCAGCATTTT
TRBJ2-1,TRBD2,TRBV7-3,few,CASSLELAGHNEQFF,TGTGCCAGCAGCTTAGAGCTAGCGGGGCACAATGAGCAGTTCTTC
TRBJ2-3,TRBD2,TRBV29-1,-,CSAKRDLGTDTQYF,TGCAGCGCAAAGCGGGATTTAGGGACAGATACGCAGTATTTT
TRBJ2-5,-,TRBV2,-,CASGKPGPVYQETQYF,TGTGCCAGCGGGAAGCCGGGTCCGGTGTACCAAGAGACCCAGTACTTC
TRBJ2-5,-,TRBV11-2,few,CASSLRGLQETQYF,TGTGCCAGCAGCTTGAGGGGCCTGCAAGAGACCCAGTACTTC
TRBJ2-1,-,TRBV7-3,-,CASSRDNYNEQFF,TGTGCCAGCAGCCGGGACAACTACAATGAGCAGTTCTTC
TRBJ2-5,TRBD2,TRBV7-3,few,CASSPGTGLAGQETQYF,TGTGCCAGCAGCCCCGGCACGGGACTAGCGGGACAAGAGACCCAGTACTTC
TRBJ2-7,-,TRBV2,few,CASSEAGMKSYEQYF,TGTGCCAGCAGTGAAGCTGGTATGAAAAGTTACGAGCAGTACTTC
TRBJ2-7,TRBD1,TRBV28,few,CASSSASRGQFAYEQYF,TGTGCCAGCAGTTCCGCCTCCAGGGGGCAGTTCGCCTACGAGCAGTACTTC
TRBJ2-3,TRBD2,TRBV27,-,CASRPGTSGDTQYF,TGTGCCAGCAGACCCGGGACTAGCGGGGATACGCAGTATTTT
TRBJ2-7,TRBD2,TRBV29-1,few,CSASASGTYEQYF,TGCAGCGCATCGGCTAGCGGAACCTACGAGCAGTACTTC